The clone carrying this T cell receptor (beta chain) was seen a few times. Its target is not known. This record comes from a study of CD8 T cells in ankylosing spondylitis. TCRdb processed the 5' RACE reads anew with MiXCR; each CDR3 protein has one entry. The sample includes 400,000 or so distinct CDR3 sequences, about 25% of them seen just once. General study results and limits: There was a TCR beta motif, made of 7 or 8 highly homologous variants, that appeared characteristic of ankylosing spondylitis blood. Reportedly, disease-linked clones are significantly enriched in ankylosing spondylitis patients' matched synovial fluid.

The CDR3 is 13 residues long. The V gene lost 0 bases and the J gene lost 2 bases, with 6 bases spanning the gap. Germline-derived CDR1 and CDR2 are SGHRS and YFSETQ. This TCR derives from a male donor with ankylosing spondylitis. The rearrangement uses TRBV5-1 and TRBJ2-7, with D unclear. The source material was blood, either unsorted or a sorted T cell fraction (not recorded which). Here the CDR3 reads CASSLEDTYEQYF. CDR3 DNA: TGCGCCAGCAGCTTGGAGGATACCTACGAGCAGTACTTC.